The 13 T cell receptor beta chains reported below all come from one sample, sequenced in a study of blood T cell repertoires in COVID-19. Repertoires were generated with immunoSEQ multiplex PCR, while TCRdb's copy carries only in-frame clones and drops some. The sample consists of hundreds of thousands of clones, roughly 85% of them appearing once. Input material: peripheral blood. These receptors all stem from a woman in her 30s with active or convalescent COVID-19.

The chain is built from TRBV7-2 and TRBJ1-5, with 10 bases that match TRBD1. V dropped 2 bases and J dropped 0; count of bases not matched to a gene: 7. CDR1 is SGHTA, CDR2 FQGNSA, per germline. CDR3 length equals 18 residues. CDR3 nucleotide sequence: TGTGCCAGCAGCTTACAAAGACAGGGGGCAGGTAGCAATCAGCCCCAGCATTTT. Its protein is CASSLQRQGAGSNQPQHF.

This sequence joins TRBV19 and TRBJ1-1; tentative D call: TRBD1 (6 bases). Trimming left V 1 base short and J 0 bases short, with 24 bases between. CDR3 length: 20 residues. Germline CDR1 reads LNHDA; CDR2 reads SQIVND (reference sequence). CDR3 residues: CASSIGGGYDRQPMNTEAFF. The CDR3 bases are TGTGCCAGTAGTATAGGAGGGGGATATGACAGGCAACCCATGAACACTGAAGCTTTCTTT.

In regard to this clone: At one of its ends the junction is not consistent with the germline gene, which may arise from a read error. The chain recombines TRBV6-4 with TRBJ2-5; 7 positions agree with TRBD2. Germline V CDR1 and CDR2: MRHNA, SNTAGT. CDR3 length: 14 amino acids. CDR3 coding DNA: TGTGCCAGCAGTGCCAGCGGGGCCCAAGGGACCCAGTACTTC. Protein product: CASSASGAQGTQYF.

This clone occurred a few times. The CDR3 sequence is CASSESAGYQETQYF. In DNA form, the CDR3 reads TGTGCCAGCAGTGAATCGGCAGGGTACCAAGAGACCCAGTACTTC. The chain uses TRBV25-1 and TRBJ2-5; possibly TRBD1 for D (5 bases). CDR1 and CDR2 (germline): MGHDK, SYGVNS. The V gene lost 1 base and the J gene lost 0 bases, with 9 bases spanning the gap. The CDR3 spans 15 residues.

This clone was seen once. The rearrangement links TRBV4-2 to TRBJ2-1; 7 bases fit TRBD2. Germline CDR1 and CDR2: LGHNA and YNFKEQ. The V segment lost 4 bases and the J segment 4 bases; nucleotides outside the gene matches: 10. The length of the CDR3 is 16 residues. This CDR3 is CASSRVRAGEYNEQFF. CDR3 sequence (DNA): TGTGCCAGCAGCCGAGTTAGGGCGGGGGAGTACAATGAGCAGTTCTTC.

This clone was detected a few times. The rearrangement links TRBV12-5 to TRBJ2-1; 8 bases match TRBD1. Germline trimming cut 7 bases from V and 9 bases from J; bases unmatched to any gene: 11. CDR1 LGHNT and CDR2 FRNRAP come from the germline V gene. The CDR3 length is 14 residues. The CDR3 region is CASAPDRAWGEQFF. The CDR3 DNA sequence: TGTGCTAGTGCCCCGGACAGGGCGTGGGGTGAGCAGTTCTTC.

CDR3 in DNA: TGCGCCAGCAGCGCATCCGGGACAGCGATCTACGAGCAGTACTTC. Translation: CASSASGTAIYEQYF. The chain has TRBV5-1 and TRBJ2-7; TRBD1 matches 7 bases. The J segment lost 3 bases and the V segment lost 4 bases, leaving 10 bases of the junction unmatched. CDR1 is SGHRS, CDR2 YFSETQ, per germline. This CDR3 contains 15 residues.

The chain uses TRBV6-1 and TRBJ1-1, with D maybe TRBD1 (5 bases). Trimming took 1 base from V and 8 from J, leaving 8 bases between them. This CDR3 is 12 amino acids long. CDR1 is MNHNS and CDR2 is SASEGT in the germline V gene. CDR3 in DNA: TGTGCCAGCAGTGAAGTCAGGGCCGAAGCTTTCTTT. Protein sequence: CASSEVRAEAFF.

The chain links TRBV7-2 to TRBJ1-6, with D hard to call. This CDR3 contains 13 residues. V was clipped by 5 bases and J by 10 bases, with 12 bases between them. Looked up from germline, CDR1 is SGHTA and CDR2 is FQGNSA. CDR3 DNA sequence: TGTGCCAGCAGCGAGGGATTAAGGTCACCCCTCCACTTT. Translation gives CASSEGLRSPLHF. Together with reference TRBV7-2 and TRBJ1-6, the CDR3 gives the full variable domain: GAGVSQSPSNKVTEKGKDVELRCDPISGHTALYWYRQSLGQGLEFLIYFQGNSAPDKSGLPSDRFSAERTGGSVSTLTIQRTQQEDSAVYLCASSEGLRSPLHFGNGTRLTVT.

This clone has a handful of counts. The chain joins TRBV11-2 to TRBJ1-5; TRBD1 is a possible D gene (5 bases). Germline CDR1 SGHAT, CDR2 FQNNGV. Between the trimmed V and J ends, which lost 1 base and 0 bases, there was a span of 13 bases. The CDR3 covers 17 residues. CDR3 in DNA: TGTGCCAGCAGCTTAGGATGGGGCAGTTATAGCAATCAGCCCCAGCATTTT. This codes for CASSLGWGSYSNQPQHF.

This chain joins TRBV6-2 or TRBV6-3 and TRBJ1-3, with D unresolved. V was shortened by 6 bases and J by 1 base, with 10 bases between the two germline ends. The CDR3 runs to 14 residues. Germline V gives CDR1 MNHEY, CDR2 SVGEGT. In DNA form, the CDR3 reads TGTGCCAGCAGCCTCGCGGGGTCTGGAAACACCATATATTTT. Its translation: CASSLAGSGNTIYF.

This clone was seen just once. The chain is built from TRBV5-4 and TRBJ2-5; 9 bases align to TRBD1. This CDR3 contains 16 residues. The V segment lost 3 bases and the J segment 5 bases; nucleotides outside the gene matches: 11. Germline V gene sequence: CDR1 SGHNT, CDR2 YYREEE (reference sequence). CDR3 in DNA: TGTGCCAGCAGCTATTCGGTGTGGGGGACAGGGGAGACCCAGTACTTC. This codes for CASSYSVWGTGETQYF.

The V call is TRBV6-4, the J call TRBJ2-5; 7 bases fit TRBD1. The V segment lost 2 bases and the J segment 2 bases; nucleotides outside the gene matches: 5. The CDR3 runs 15 residues. Germline V gene sequence: CDR1 MRHNA, CDR2 SNTAGT. CDR3 coding DNA: TGTGCCAGCAGTGACCGGGCAGGGGGACAAGAGACCCAGTACTTC. As protein: CASSDRAGGQETQYF.